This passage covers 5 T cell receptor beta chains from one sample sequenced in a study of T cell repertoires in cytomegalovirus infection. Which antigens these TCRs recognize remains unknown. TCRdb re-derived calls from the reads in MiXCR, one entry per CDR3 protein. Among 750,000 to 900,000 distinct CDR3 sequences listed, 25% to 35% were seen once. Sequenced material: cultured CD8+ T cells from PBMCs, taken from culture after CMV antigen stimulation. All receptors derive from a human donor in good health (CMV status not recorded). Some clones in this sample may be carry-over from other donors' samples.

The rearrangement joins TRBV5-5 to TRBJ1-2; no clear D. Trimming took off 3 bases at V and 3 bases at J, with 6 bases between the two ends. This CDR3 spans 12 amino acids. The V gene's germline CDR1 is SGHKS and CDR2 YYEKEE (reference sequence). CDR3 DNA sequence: TGTGCCAGCAGCTCTACTTACTATGGCTACACCTTC. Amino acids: CASSSTYYGYTF.

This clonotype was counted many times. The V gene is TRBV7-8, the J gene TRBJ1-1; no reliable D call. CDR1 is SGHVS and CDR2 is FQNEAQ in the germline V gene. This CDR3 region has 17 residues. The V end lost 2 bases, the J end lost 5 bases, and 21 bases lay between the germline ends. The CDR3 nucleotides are TGTGCCAGCAGCTTATTGCCTGGGTTACCAATCCCTACTGAAGCTTTCTTT. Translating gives CASSLLPGLPIPTEAFF.

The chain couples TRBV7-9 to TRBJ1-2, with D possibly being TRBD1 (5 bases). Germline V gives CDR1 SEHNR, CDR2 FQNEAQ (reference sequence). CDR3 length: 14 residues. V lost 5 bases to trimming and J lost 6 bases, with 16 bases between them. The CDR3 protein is CASSLGQGIHGYTF. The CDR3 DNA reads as TGTGCCAGCAGCCTGGGGCAGGGAATCCATGGCTACACCTTC. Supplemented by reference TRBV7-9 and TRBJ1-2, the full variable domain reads DTGVSQNPRHKITKRGQNVTFRCDPISEHNRLYWYRQTLGQGPEFLTYFQNEAQLEKSRLLSDRFSAERPKGSFSTLEIQRTEQGDSAMYLCASSLGQGIHGYTFGSGTRLTVV.

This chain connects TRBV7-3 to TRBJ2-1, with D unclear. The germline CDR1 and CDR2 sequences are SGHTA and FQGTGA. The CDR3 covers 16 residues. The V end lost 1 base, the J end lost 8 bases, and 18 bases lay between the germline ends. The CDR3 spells CASSLKRNGRIDEQFF. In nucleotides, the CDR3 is TGTGCCAGCAGCTTAAAGAGGAATGGGCGAATTGATGAGCAGTTCTTC. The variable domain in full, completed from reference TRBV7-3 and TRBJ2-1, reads GAGVSQTPSNKVTEKGKYVELRCDPISGHTALYWYRQSLGQGPEFLIYFQGTGAADDSGLPNDRFFAVRPEGSVSTLKIQRTERGDSAVYLCASSLKRNGRIDEQFFGPGTRLTVL.

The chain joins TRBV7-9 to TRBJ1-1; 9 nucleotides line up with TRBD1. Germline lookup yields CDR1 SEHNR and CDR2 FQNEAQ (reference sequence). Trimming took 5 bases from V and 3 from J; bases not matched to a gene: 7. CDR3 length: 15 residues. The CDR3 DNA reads TGTGCCAGCAGCAACAGGGGGCTGGCGGACACTGAAGCTTTCTTT. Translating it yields CASSNRGLADTEAFF.